This entry describes one T cell receptor beta chain. This clone has only a few counts. This receptor's antigen is unknown. The record has no base qualities; no much larger clone is one base away. The library was made by the immunoSEQ multiplex PCR assay. For the multiplex PCR, a mixture combining 60 forward primers for TCR Vbeta segments and 13 reverse primers for TCR Jbeta segments was used. A multiplex PCR assay on genomic DNA amplified the CDR3 region of rearranged TCR beta genes. The amplified TCR beta libraries were sequenced on the Illumina HiSeq System as 87-base-pair reads. On the study's bioinformatics: A later analysis tallied around 87 million unique TCR beta chains across the 600 to 700 repertoires, and approximately 11 million of those chains were shared by two or more donors. Raw reads were error-corrected and collapsed into unique sequences with a nearest-neighbor algorithm that merged closely related sequences to remove PCR and sequencing errors. Alignment of CDR3 sequences to IMGT reference sequences was used to assign V, D and J gene segments. For a sequence to be retained, a match of at least six nucleotides was required to both a V gene segment and a J gene segment. Rearrangements were classified as productive when the CDR3 lacked stop codons and remained in frame with V and J, and all other rearrangements were classified as non-productive. CDR3 was defined by IMGT convention, running from the second conserved V-encoded cysteine to the conserved J-encoded phenylalanine. The earlier analysis of a few hundred of the donors excluded any sequence lacking an unambiguous match to a single V gene segment. In an earlier analysis of a few hundred of the donors, V segments were called functional above 56.7% productive rearrangements and were called segregating when the between-donor standard deviation exceeded 5%. To diagnose cytomegalovirus status from the catalog of TCR beta chain sequences, a statistical classification framework was built. In a later analysis, TCR nucleotide sequences were compared against IMGT/GENE-DB human TR gene sequences so that V and J genes could be assigned. The TCRdist pipeline was used in a later analysis to assign CDR3 sequences and most-parsimonious VDJ recombination scenarios. In a later analysis, each TCR beta chain was defined by its CDR3 amino acid sequence together with its V-gene family, and reads without a unique V-gene family were excluded. In a later analysis, 450 to 600 highly shared, low-generation-probability nucleotide sequences were removed to address suspected cross-contamination and a sequencing artifact. A later analysis calculated a clonal expansion index for each public chain from normalized within-repertoire ranks of inferred template counts. In a later analysis, generation probabilities were computed using a VDJ recombination model fitted to out-of-frame rearrangements, and the results were checked against IGoR. A later analysis scored TCR-TCR, TCR-HLA and TCR-CMV co-occurrence with hypergeometric tests, applying a repertoire-size bias correction to TCR pairs. False discovery rates were estimated in a later analysis by permuting HLA or CMV assignments 20 times. In a later analysis, co-occurring TCRs were grouped using DBSCAN, and TCRdist sequence similarity was added for clustering within HLA-allele-positive subsets. Co-occurrence clustering excluded repertoires with fewer than 30,000 or more than 120,000 public chains, plus five with anomalous nucleotide sharing. This is the immuneACCESS table as TCRdb keeps it, with only in-frame sequences that have V and J called. A part of the clones is gone; compared with another copy, unresolved V genes explain less than half, and the rest is unexplained. V, J and clone size are taken as reported in that table, and D and trimming were inferred from the DNA itself. A total of about 140,000 clones appear in this sample, approximately 82% of them only once. Jointly, the top ten make up roughly 1.4% of the sample.

According to the germline V gene, CDR1 reads MRHNA and CDR2 reads SNTAGT. The V end gives up 0 bases and the J end 0 bases, leaving 0 bases in the junction not matched to a gene. There are 15 amino acids in the CDR3, from cysteine to phenylalanine inclusive. Only the CDR3 DNA stays, 45 bases, in frame from base 1. This sample was included in a study of cytomegalovirus exposure and HLA in healthy donors (dated by TCRdb to the late 2010s). In terms of the full investigation: According to an earlier analysis of 550 to 750 of the donors, some 180 million T cells yielded 95 million to 140 million unique TCR beta sequences and about 280 Gb of sequence data. An early release that covered about 640 HLA-typed donors contained about 300 gigabases of sequencing data and roughly 84 million unique TCR sequences. Among the roughly 380 genotyped donors, 81% belonged to the genetic ancestry cluster associated with self-reported Caucasian donors. The study was designed to test whether signatures of past pathogen exposure could be identified by cataloging public T cell receptors. Using immunosequencing, the study profiled T cell repertoires from around 670 subjects and related those repertoires to cytomegalovirus serostatus. In addition to the first cohort of 666 subjects, a separate validation cohort of approximately 110 different subjects was used. To predict cytomegalovirus infection status, the study combined high-throughput TCR immunosequencing, statistical association of individual TCRs with disease status, and machine learning. A later analysis re-analyzed previously published TCR beta repertoires from 600 to 850 donors and added high-resolution HLA genotyping to study TCR occurrence patterns. Rather than using new phenotypic data, the later analysis identified candidate immune exposures from TCR beta sequences and from how often those sequences occurred across donors. An earlier analysis of 500 to 650 of the donors applied high-throughput TCR beta sequencing to assess whether each TCR beta V gene segment acted as functional or pseudogenic. Donor age, sex, ethnicity and CMV serostatus were compiled alongside the repertoire data. In a later genetic analysis, genome-wide SNP genotypes for about three fifths of the roughly 670 donors were used, and that subset was treated as a discovery cohort. Every discovery cohort repertoire had been produced on one sequencing platform. Class I and class II HLA loci were covered by the typing at four-digit resolution. The number of donors typed differed by locus, with about 629-630 for A, B, C, DRB1 and DQB1, roughly 520 for DQA1, under 610 for DPA1, and 450 to 480 for DPB1. Roughly 5 DR-DQ haplotypes were handled as single units for association and clustering, since linkage in the cohort was strong. Across approximately 400 genotyped donors of the cohort, an average of about 200,000 unique TCR beta nucleotide sequences per donor were sequenced, and 15% to 20% of those sequences were non-productive.

Overall results and qualifications from the work: The study listed approximately 160 TCR beta chains as associated with cytomegalovirus. Because counts were too low, about 18 rarely observed V segments, including chromosome 9 orphons, were excluded from the earlier analysis of under 650 of the donors. CMV serostatus was the only immune exposure information available for the cohort. A further reported finding was that TCR beta sequences accurately predicted the HLA-A and HLA-B alleles for most subjects in the first cohort. This cohort had only TCR beta chains sequenced, and the lack of alpha or paired-chain data limited which features could be detected. Because some donors lacked HLA typing at each locus, the association tests relied only on the typed subset. A later analysis reported that several top co-occurrence clusters appeared linked to parvovirus B19, influenza, CMV and Epstein-Barr virus. A later analysis found that most CMV-associated TCR beta chains appeared HLA-restricted, with HLA associations seemingly driven largely by CMV exposure. When HLA alleles, especially DR and DQ, strongly co-occurred, attributing TCR associations to individual alleles was difficult. Sequencing depth was assumed to be roughly uniform across donors in the presence/absence analyses, though that assumption may not hold. A few of the identified cytomegalovirus-associated TCR beta chains were confirmed in vitro to be specific for cytomegalovirus antigens. Cytomegalovirus status was reported to be diagnosed by the classifier with high specificity and sensitivity in both the original and validation cohorts. At a false discovery rate of 0.05, a later analysis linked around 15,000 TCR beta sequences to specific HLA alleles. According to a later analysis, TCR association rates differed among HLA loci, with DRB1 alleles showing the most associated TCRs and HLA-C alleles showing the fewest. In a later analysis, HLA-associated TCR beta chains showed more clonal expansion and lower generation probabilities than non-associated chains that were equally common. An association between a missense DCLRE1C variant and V-gene and J-gene trimming of TCR beta chains was found in a later genetic analysis and replicated in an independent cohort. Some IMGT-functional V segments, including TRBV6-2 and TRBV6-3, could not be told apart with the 87-base-pair reads, so those segments were excluded. A cluster of highly shared sequence variants was judged likely to represent a technical artifact of the sequencing pipeline. Linkage disequilibrium might explain the correlated functional status among segregating V segments, but an unknown experimental factor could not be ruled out. The authors suggested that the approach could potentially be generalized to other disease states and immunological phenotypes. In an earlier analysis of some 500 of the donors, most TCR beta V segments were observed in productive rearrangements about 87% or about 30% of the time, broadly matching IMGT annotations. In a later genetic analysis, fewer N-insertions in productive TCRs were reported among donors in an Asian-associated ancestry cluster than the roughly 700-donor mean. Most TCR sequences were observed very rarely across donors, whereas some public TCRs were present in many individuals.

The cohort comprised 666 healthy bone marrow donors. Cohort members were all nominally healthy when sampled, although unrecorded immune exposures were likely present. The donor was CMV seropositive and belonged to the group of 250 to 350 seropositive cohort members. Every donor gave a peripheral blood sample, and the peripheral blood mononuclear cells from that sample were used for TCR beta sequencing. The Qiagen DNeasy Blood Extraction Kit was used to extract genomic DNA from the blood cell samples. The sequence came from a man aged 25-40 years in good health and CMV-seropositive. The chain joins TRBV6-4 to TRBJ2-3, with 7 junctional bases fitting TRBD2. Input material: PBMCs. The CDR3 is CASSDSLASTDTQYF. The sequence in DNA is TGTGCCAGCAGTGACTCACTAGCGAGCACAGATACGCAGTATTTT.